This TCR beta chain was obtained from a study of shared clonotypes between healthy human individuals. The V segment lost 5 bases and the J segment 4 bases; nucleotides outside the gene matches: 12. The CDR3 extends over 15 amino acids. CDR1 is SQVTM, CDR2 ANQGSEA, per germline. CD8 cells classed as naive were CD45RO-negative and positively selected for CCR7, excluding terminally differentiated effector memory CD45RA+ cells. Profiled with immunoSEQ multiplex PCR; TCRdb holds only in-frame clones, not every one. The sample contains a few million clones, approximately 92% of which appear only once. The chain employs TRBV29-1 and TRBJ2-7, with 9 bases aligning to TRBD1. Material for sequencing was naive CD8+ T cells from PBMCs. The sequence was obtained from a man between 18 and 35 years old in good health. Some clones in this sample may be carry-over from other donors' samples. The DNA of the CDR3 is TGCAGCGTTTTGGGCGTATCGACAGGGGGATACGAGCAGTACTTC. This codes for CSVLGVSTGGYEQYF.